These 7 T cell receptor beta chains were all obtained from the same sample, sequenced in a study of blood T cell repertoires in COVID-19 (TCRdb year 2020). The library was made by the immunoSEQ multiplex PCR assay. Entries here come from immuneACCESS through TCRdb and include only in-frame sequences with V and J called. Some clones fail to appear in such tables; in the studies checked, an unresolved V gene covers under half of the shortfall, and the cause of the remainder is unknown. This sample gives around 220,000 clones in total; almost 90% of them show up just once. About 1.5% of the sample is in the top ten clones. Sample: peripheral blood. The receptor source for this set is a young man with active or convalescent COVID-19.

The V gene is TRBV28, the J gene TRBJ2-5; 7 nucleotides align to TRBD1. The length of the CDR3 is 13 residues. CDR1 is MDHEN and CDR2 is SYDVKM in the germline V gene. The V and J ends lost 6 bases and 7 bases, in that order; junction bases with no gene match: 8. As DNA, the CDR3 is TGTGCCAGCAGCAAGGGGGCTCTGGGGACCCAGTACTTC. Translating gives CASSKGALGTQYF.

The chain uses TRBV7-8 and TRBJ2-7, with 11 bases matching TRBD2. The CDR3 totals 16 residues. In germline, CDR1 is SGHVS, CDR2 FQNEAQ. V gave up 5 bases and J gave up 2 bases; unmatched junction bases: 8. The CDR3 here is CASSPGTSGLPYEQYF. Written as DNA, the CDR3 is TGTGCCAGCAGCCCCGGGACTAGCGGACTCCCCTACGAGCAGTACTTC.

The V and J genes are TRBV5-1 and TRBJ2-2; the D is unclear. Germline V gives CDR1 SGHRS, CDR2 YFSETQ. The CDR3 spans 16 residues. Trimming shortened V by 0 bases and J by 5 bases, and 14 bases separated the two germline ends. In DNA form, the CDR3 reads TGCGCCAGCAGCTTGGTGGCAACCGCCGGGACCGGGGAGCTGTTTTTT. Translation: CASSLVATAGTGELFF.

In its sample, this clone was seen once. The CDR3 DNA reads TGCGCCAGCAGCTTGGTCCCAGGGGCCTACGAGCAGTACTTC. Translating gives CASSLVPGAYEQYF. This chain connects TRBV5-1 to TRBJ2-7; TRBD1 might be the D (6 bases). Germline CDR1 SGHRS, CDR2 YFSETQ. The V gene lost 0 bases and the J gene lost 2 bases, with 9 bases spanning the gap. This CDR3 is built from 14 residues. The full variable domain, in which reference TRBV5-1 and TRBJ2-7 provide the parts outside the CDR3, is KAGVTQTPRYLIKTRGQQVTLSCSPISGHRSVSWYQQTPGQGLQFLFEYFSETQRNKGNFPGRFSGRQFSNSRSEMNVSTLELGDSALYLCASSLVPGAYEQYFGPGTRLTVT.

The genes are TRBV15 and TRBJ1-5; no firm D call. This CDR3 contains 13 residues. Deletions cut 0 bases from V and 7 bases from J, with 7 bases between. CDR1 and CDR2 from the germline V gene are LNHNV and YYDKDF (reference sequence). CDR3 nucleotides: TGTGCCACCAGCAGAGATCCCGGGCAGCCCCAGCATTTT. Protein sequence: CATSRDPGQPQHF.

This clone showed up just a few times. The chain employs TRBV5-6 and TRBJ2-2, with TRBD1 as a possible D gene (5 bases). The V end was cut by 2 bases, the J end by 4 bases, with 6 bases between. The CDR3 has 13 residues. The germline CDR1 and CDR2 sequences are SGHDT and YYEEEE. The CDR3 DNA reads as TGTGCCAGCAGCTTTCAGGGCACCGGGGAGCTGTTTTTT. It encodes CASSFQGTGELFF.

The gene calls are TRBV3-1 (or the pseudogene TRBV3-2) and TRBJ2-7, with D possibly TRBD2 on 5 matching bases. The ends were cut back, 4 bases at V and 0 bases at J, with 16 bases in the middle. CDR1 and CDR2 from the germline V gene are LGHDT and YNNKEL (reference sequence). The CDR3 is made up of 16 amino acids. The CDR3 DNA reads TGTGCCAGCAGCCCCCTTCCAGCGGCTACCTCCTACGAGCAGTACTTC. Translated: CASSPLPAATSYEQYF.